Following are 17 T cell receptor beta chains from one sample sequenced in a study of molecular identifiers for immune sequencing clone quantification. TCRdb reanalysed the PCR reads using MiXCR and keeps one entry per CDR3 protein. Here the sample spans about 510,000 distinct CDR3 sequences, about 26% being singletons. Sequencing was done on a sample of naive CD8+ T cells from blood, with Jurkat cell RNA spiked in. Subset: FACS-sorted CD8+CD4-CCR7+CD45RA+ naive T cells. These receptors came from a human donor in good health. Some libraries in this study had Jurkat cell RNA spiked in.

This clonotype occurred many times. The V and J genes are TRBV5-1 and TRBJ2-2; D is ambiguous. The germline gives CDR1 SGHRS, CDR2 YFSETQ. The CDR3 is 13 residues long. V was pared by 5 bases and J by 5 bases, with 10 bases between. The CDR3 spells CASRSDSTGELFF. The CDR3 DNA reads as TGCGCCAGCAGAAGTGACTCGACCGGGGAGCTGTTTTTT.

This clonotype was detected ten times or more. J is TRBJ1-5 and V is TRBV6-6; D is ambiguous. Trimming took 7 bases from V and 3 from J, leaving 16 bases between them. CDR3 length: 15 residues. Germline V CDR1 and CDR2: MNHNY, SVGAGI (reference sequence). This CDR3 reads CASTRVEIVNQPQHF. As DNA, the CDR3 is TGTGCCAGCACTAGGGTGGAGATCGTCAATCAGCCCCAGCATTTT.

CDR3 loop: CATSRVSGSDQPQHF. The CDR3 DNA sequence: TGTGCCACCAGCAGAGTGTCAGGGTCGGATCAGCCCCAGCATTTT. The J gene is TRBJ1-5, the V gene TRBV15; D possibly corresponds to TRBD1 (5 bases). The CDR3 has 15 residues. The germline V gene has CDR1 LNHNV and CDR2 YYDKDF (reference sequence). Trimming removed 1 base from V and 5 bases from J, with 12 bases in between.

Notes on this clonotype: Being one base from a much bigger clone, this may be a read error. The chain combines TRBV29-1 with TRBJ2-5; no clear D gene. The CDR3 runs to 13 residues. CDR1 is SQVTM, CDR2 ANQGSEA, per germline. The CDR3 region has the DNA TGCAGCGGAGTAGGGCCGAACCAAGGGACCCAGTACTTC. Its translation: CSGVGPNQGTQYF.

In nucleotides, the CDR3 is TGTGCCAGCAGCGTTTCCGGGACACTCTACAATGAGCAGTTCTTC. It is translated as CASSVSGTLYNEQFF. The gene calls are TRBV7-3 and TRBJ2-1; D may be TRBD1 (6 bases). V lost 5 bases and J 3 bases, leaving 14 bases between the germline ends. The CDR3 contains 15 residues. The germline gives CDR1 SGHTA, CDR2 FQGTGA.

This clonotype appeared a few times. The chain combines TRBV6-2 or TRBV6-3 with TRBJ1-5; D uncertain. CDR1 is MNHEY and CDR2 is SVGEGT in the germline V gene. The germline V and J ends were trimmed by 0 bases and 0 bases, with 12 bases remaining between them. The CDR3 is 17 amino acids. CDR3 sequence reads: CASSYSIGDISNQPQHF. As DNA, the CDR3 is TGTGCCAGCAGTTACTCGATAGGAGATATTAGCAATCAGCCCCAGCATTTT.

Details on this clonotype: A junction end diverges from the germline sequence, so it may reflect a read error. V gene TRBV7-6 combines with J gene TRBJ2-2; D is unclear. The germline V gene encodes CDR1 SGHVS and CDR2 FNYEAQ. This CDR3 contains 13 residues. The CDR3 loop reads CASGLEASGELFF. In nucleotides, the CDR3 is TGTGCCAGCGGCTTAGAGGCGTCCGGGGAGCTGTTTTTT.

Concerning this clonotype itself: One base away lies a much larger clone, so this may be a sequencing read error. The chain has TRBV20-1 and TRBJ1-5, with D perhaps TRBD1 (5 bases). CDR3 size: 15 residues. From germline, CDR1 is DFQATT and CDR2 SNEGSKA (reference sequence). The DNA for the CDR3 is TGCAGTGCTAGAGGCATGGACATGATCGATCAGCCCCAGCGTTTT. This gives the protein CSARGMDMIDQPQRF.

Details on this clonotype: A much larger clone differs by one base, so this may be a read error. The rearrangement joins TRBV7-6 to TRBJ2-4, with D tentatively TRBD2 (7 bases). CDR1 is SGHVS, CDR2 FNYEAQ, per germline. This CDR3 has 14 residues. DNA of the CDR3: TGTGCCAGCAGCTCGGGGGGCAGGGGAGACATTCGGTACTTC. Protein: CASSSGGRGDIRYF. Full variable domain (missing parts from reference TRBV7-6 and TRBJ2-4): GAGVSQSPRYKVTKRGQDVALRCDPISGHVSLYWYRQALGQGPEFLTYFNYEAQQDKSGLPNDRFSAERPEGSISTLTIQRTEQRDSAMYRCASSSGGRGDIRYFGAGTRLSVL.

The chain links TRBV11-2 to TRBJ2-5, with a tentative D call TRBD1 (6 bases). CDR1 is SGHAT and CDR2 is FQNNGV in the germline V gene. Trimming removed 4 bases at V and 0 bases at J, with 12 bases between. This CDR3 region has 15 residues. This chain's CDR3 is CASSWGTMYQETQYF. The CDR3 DNA is TGTGCCAGCAGCTGGGGGACAATGTACCAAGAGACCCAGTACTTC.

A remark on this clonotype: A much larger clone differs by one base, so this may be a read error. As DNA, the CDR3 is TGCGCCAGCAGCCAAGATCGTACAGGTGCATTTGGCTACACCTTC. Its protein is CASSQDRTGAFGYTF. V usage is TRBV4-1 and J usage is TRBJ1-2; D might be TRBD1 (5 bases). The CDR3 has 15 residues. Trimming left V 0 bases short and J 7 bases short, with 15 bases between. Germline CDR1 MGHRA, CDR2 YSYEKL.

The chain has TRBV30 and TRBJ2-5; perhaps TRBD1 as D (7 bases). CDR3 length equals 13 residues. Between the trimmed V and J ends, which lost 7 bases and 5 bases, there was a span of 17 bases. Germline V lookup: CDR1 GTSNPN, CDR2 SVGIG (reference sequence). The chain's CDR3 is CALQGEAAETQYF. CDR3 sequence (DNA): TGTGCCTTGCAGGGGGAGGCTGCTGAGACCCAGTACTTC.

The CDR3 sequence is CASSEFRASDTQYF. In nucleotides, the CDR3 is TGTGCCAGCAGTGAATTCAGAGCTTCCGATACGCAGTATTTT. The chain combines TRBV25-1 with TRBJ2-3; D call uncertain. CDR1 and CDR2 (germline): MGHDK, SYGVNS. V shed 1 base and J shed 6 bases, with 11 bases lying between them. CDR3 length: 14 residues.

In DNA form, the CDR3 reads TGTGCCAGCAGTACCTCCGGGGACAAGAATTCACCCCTCCACTTT. Translated, it gives CASSTSGDKNSPLHF. V usage is TRBV6-6 and J usage is TRBJ1-6, with D maybe TRBD1 (6 bases). Germline assignment: CDR1 MNHNY and CDR2 SVGAGI (reference sequence). V lost 5 bases to trimming and J lost 7 bases, with 15 bases between them. The CDR3 totals 15 residues.

This clonotype appeared a few times. The V gene is TRBV9, the J gene TRBJ2-7; D ambiguous. This CDR3 spans 13 amino acids. Trimming took 0 bases from V and 6 from J, leaving 10 bases between them. The germline V gene encodes CDR1 SGDLS and CDR2 YYNGEE. The CDR3 nucleotides are TGTGCCAGCAGCGTAGCACCAGGAAGCGAGCAGTACTTC. Protein: CASSVAPGSEQYF.

The V and J genes are TRBV4-1 and TRBJ1-5; 8 bases fit TRBD1. V gave up 0 bases and J gave up 10 bases; unmatched junction bases: 8. The CDR3 loop spans 15 amino acids. Germline loops: CDR1 MGHRA, CDR2 YSYEKL. The CDR3 nucleotides read TGCGCCAGCAGCCAAGATCCGGGCAGGGGGCATCCCCAGCATTTT. Its protein product is CASSQDPGRGHPQHF.

The CDR3 loop is CASSPGGYPYEQYF. In DNA, the CDR3 is TGTGCCAGCTCACCAGGGGGATATCCCTACGAGCAGTACTTC. The genes are TRBV18 and TRBJ2-7, with D perhaps assigned TRBD1 or TRBD2 (5 bases each). V was pared by 2 bases and J by 2 bases, with 10 bases between. Germline CDR1 is KGHSH and CDR2 is LQKENI. CDR3 length equals 14 residues.